Here is one TCR beta chain with its context. Trimming pared 4 bases from V and 7 bases from J, leaving 17 bases between. This CDR3 is built from 14 residues. This entry is derived from a study of blood T cell repertoires in COVID-19. Looking at the study overall: PBMCs, B-cell-depleted T cells, or T cells provided the cDNA or gDNA that made up the material.

Clones were read by immunoSEQ multiplex PCR, and TCRdb kept only the in-frame ones, dropping some. This sample has 60,000 to 75,000 clones, with approximately 79% found just once. The sequenced material came from peripheral blood. The sequence came from a woman in her 50s with acute or convalescent COVID-19. The genes are TRBV23-1 and TRBJ2-7, with D perhaps TRBD1 (6 bases). TRBV23-1 is an ORF, and what it does is uncertain. The CDR3 DNA follows: TGCGCCAGCAGTCTCGAGACAGGAACTCGGGAGCAGTACTTC. It yields the protein CASSLETGTREQYF.